The 25 T cell receptor beta chains presented below share a single source sample, sequenced in a study of T cell changes during pregnancy in multiple sclerosis. Method: immunoSEQ multiplex PCR; TCRdb's copy keeps in-frame clones and lacks some. Of about 73,000 clones detected, approximately 92% appear once; the ten largest clones hold approximately 2.8%. Sequenced material: peripheral blood, taken in the third trimester of pregnancy. The source of these receptors is a female donor in good health, enrolled as a control in a pregnancy study.

The rearrangement links TRBV27 to TRBJ1-5, with 9 bases that match TRBD1. The J segment lost 7 bases and the V segment lost 5 bases, leaving 9 bases of the junction unmatched. Germline CDR1 is MNHEY and CDR2 is SMNVEV (reference sequence). CDR3 length: 15 amino acids. CDR3 protein: CASSAKTGGFQPQHF. As DNA, the CDR3 is TGTGCCAGCAGTGCCAAGACAGGGGGATTCCAGCCCCAGCATTTT.

The chain has TRBV5-1 and TRBJ2-3; weak D call: TRBD2 (6 bases). Germline V gene sequence: CDR1 SGHRS, CDR2 YFSETQ. V lost 6 bases, J lost 0 bases, and 11 bases lay in between. This CDR3 spans 14 amino acids. The chain's CDR3 is CASIRGGSTDTQYF. DNA for the CDR3: TGCGCCAGCATCCGGGGAGGTAGCACAGATACGCAGTATTTT.

CDR3 amino acids: CASSLGGTSGTYEQYF. DNA for the CDR3: TGTGCCAGCAGCCTGGGGGGGACTAGCGGTACCTACGAGCAGTACTTC. The chain couples TRBV5-8 to TRBJ2-7; 11 positions match TRBD2. The CDR3 is made up of 16 amino acids. Looked up from germline, CDR1 is SGHTS and CDR2 is YDEGEE. With V trimmed by 4 bases and J by 2 bases, 8 bases remained unmatched.

The chain couples TRBV2 to TRBJ1-1, with 10 bases fitting TRBD1. Germline loops: CDR1 SNHLY, CDR2 FYNNEI. This CDR3 is built from 13 residues. Germline trimming cut 6 bases from V and 4 bases from J; bases unmatched to any gene: 2. CDR3 loop: CASRDRGTTEAFF. For the CDR3, the DNA is TGTGCCAGCAGGGACAGGGGGACCACTGAAGCTTTCTTT.

This chain joins TRBV10-3 and TRBJ2-2; 7 bases fit TRBD1. V shed 5 bases, J shed 6 bases, and the junction held 12 bases outside the gene matches. CDR3 size: 16 residues. From germline, CDR1 is ENHRY and CDR2 SYGVKD. The CDR3 coding sequence is TGTGCCATCAGTCCAGCAGGGGGTTTGGTTCCCGGGGAGCTGTTTTTT. The encoded protein is CAISPAGGLVPGELFF.

DNA for the CDR3: TGCAGCGTCACACCGGGTGAGGGGAGGGAGCAGTACTTC. Protein: CSVTPGEGREQYF. The chain joins TRBV29-1 to TRBJ2-7; tentative D call: TRBD2 (6 bases). The CDR3 runs to 13 residues. Between the trimmed V and J ends, which lost 6 bases and 7 bases, there was a span of 19 bases. The germline V gene has CDR1 SQVTM and CDR2 ANQGSEA.

This chain joins TRBV5-5 and TRBJ1-1; 7 bases are a match to TRBD1. With 4 bases clipped from V and 4 bases from J, the junction kept 7 bases outside the gene matches. The CDR3 is 14 residues long. The germline CDR1 and CDR2 sequences are SGHKS and YYEKEE (reference sequence). CDR3 in DNA: TGTGCCAGCAGCCCGACAGGGAGGACCACTGAAGCTTTCTTT. This translates into CASSPTGRTTEAFF.

The sample holds one count of this clone. This chain links TRBV4-3 with TRBJ1-2; 9 positions agree with TRBD1. The CDR3 spans 17 residues. After removal of 0 bases from V and 4 bases from J, the junction contained 9 bases not matched to a gene. The germline gives CDR1 LGHNA, CDR2 YSLEER. CDR3 residues: CASSQDLADRGTYGYTF. In DNA, the CDR3 is TGCGCCAGCAGCCAAGATCTAGCGGACAGGGGAACCTATGGCTACACCTTC.

The genes are TRBV19 and TRBJ2-1, with D possibly being TRBD1 (5 bases). Germline-derived CDR1 and CDR2 are LNHDA and SQIVND (reference sequence). Trimming took off 7 bases at V and 6 bases at J, with 22 bases between the two ends. The CDR3 contains 16 residues. CDR3 bases: TGTGCCAGTACTAATTCTGGGGCTTCCCGCGGCAATGAGCAGTTCTTC. This sequence encodes CASTNSGASRGNEQFF.

V gene TRBV5-1 combines with J gene TRBJ1-1; D is perhaps TRBD1 (5 bases). Trimming cost V 0 bases and J 1 base, with 16 bases left between them. Germline V gives CDR1 SGHRS, CDR2 YFSETQ. This CDR3 has 17 amino acids. This chain's CDR3 is CASSLVIGGSGNTEAFF. The CDR3 DNA reads as TGCGCCAGCAGCTTGGTGATCGGGGGGTCGGGGAACACTGAAGCTTTCTTT.

The gene calls are TRBV19 and TRBJ1-5; no definite D call. The CDR3 sequence is 16 residues long. V was pared by 1 base and J by 0 bases, with 10 bases between. Germline-derived CDR1 and CDR2 are LNHDA and SQIVND (reference sequence). The CDR3 spells CASSIGNRYSNQPQHF. The CDR3 nucleotides read TGTGCCAGTAGTATAGGGAACAGATATAGCAATCAGCCCCAGCATTTT.

The genes are TRBV7-6 and TRBJ2-1, with 8 bases matching TRBD2. The CDR3 spans 17 residues. Germline V gives CDR1 SGHVS, CDR2 FNYEAQ. V trimming: 5 bases; J trimming: 0 bases; junction bases outside the gene matches: 9. This CDR3 is CASSPNGGASSYNEQFF. In DNA form, the CDR3 reads TGTGCCAGCAGCCCAAACGGGGGGGCAAGCTCCTACAATGAGCAGTTCTTC.

The rearrangement joins TRBV10-3 to TRBJ1-1; 8 bases map to TRBD1. V lost 6 bases to trimming and J lost 11 bases; unmatched junction nucleotides: 8. Germline loops: CDR1 ENHRY, CDR2 SYGVKD. This CDR3 contains 12 residues. CDR3 sequence reads: CAISGSTGAAFF. In nucleotides, the CDR3 is TGTGCCATCAGCGGATCGACAGGGGCCGCTTTCTTT.

This clone was observed a handful of times. The chain employs TRBV2 and TRBJ1-4; D gene ambiguous. CDR1 and CDR2 from the germline V gene are SNHLY and FYNNEI. The CDR3 contains 13 residues. The V and J ends lost 8 bases and 7 bases respectively, with 14 bases between them. CDR3 bases: TGTGCCAGCTCGGGTAGACGGGGTGAAAAACTGTTTTTT. Amino acid sequence: CASSGRRGEKLFF.

This clone appeared once. The rearrangement links TRBV28 to TRBJ2-3; the D is unclear. With 3 bases removed from V and 6 bases from J, the gap between germline ends came to 7 bases. There are 12 residues in the CDR3. Germline V CDR1 and CDR2: MDHEN, SYDVKM. The CDR3 loop is CASSFGRDTQYF. The CDR3 DNA follows: TGTGCCAGCAGTTTCGGTCGCGATACGCAGTATTTT.

V is TRBV5-4 and J is TRBJ2-7; D is possibly TRBD2 (6 bases). Per the germline V gene, CDR1 is SGHNT and CDR2 is YYREEE (reference sequence). Trimming removed 4 bases from V and 1 base from J, with 12 bases in between. The CDR3 length is 14 residues. The CDR3 DNA reads TGTGCCAGCAGCGTCAACCGGGGGTCCTACGAGCAGTACTTC. Protein product: CASSVNRGSYEQYF.

This chain connects TRBV18 to TRBJ1-1; a possible D gene is TRBD1 (5 bases). The length of the CDR3 is 15 residues. CDR1 is KGHSH, CDR2 LQKENI, per germline. Trimming cost V 3 bases and J 0 bases, with 11 bases left between them. The CDR3 coding sequence is TGTGCCAGCTCACCCGCAGGGATTATGAACACTGAAGCTTTCTTT. It specifies CASSPAGIMNTEAFF.

Here the CDR3 DNA reads TGTGCCAGCAGCTTAGTTCAGAACTCCTACGAGCAGTACTTC. Amino acids: CASSLVQNSYEQYF. The V gene is TRBV7-2, the J gene TRBJ2-7, with D unclear. The CDR3 extends over 14 amino acids. Looked up from germline, CDR1 is SGHTA and CDR2 is FQGNSA. The V end lost 1 base, the J end lost 0 bases, and 7 bases lay between the germline ends.

This chain connects TRBV18 to TRBJ2-5; 10 nucleotides agree with TRBD1. J lost 5 bases, V lost 6 bases, and 3 bases had no gene match. Germline lookup yields CDR1 KGHSH and CDR2 LQKENI. The CDR3 sequence is 13 residues long. The CDR3 DNA sequence: TGTGCCAGCTCGCGGGACAGGGGCGAGACCCAGTACTTC. Translating gives CASSRDRGETQYF. The entire variable domain, with the rest obtained from reference TRBV18 and TRBJ2-5, is as follows: NAGVMQNPRHLVRRRGQEARLRCSPMKGHSHVYWYRQLPEEGLKFMVYLQKENIIDESGMPKERFSAEFPKEGPSILRIQQVVRGDSAAYFCASSRDRGETQYFGPGTRLLVL.

This chain uses TRBV18 with TRBJ1-2, with D possibly matching TRBD1 (5 bases). CDR1 and CDR2 (germline): KGHSH, LQKENI. V lost 6 bases and J 8 bases, leaving 19 bases between the germline ends. The CDR3 totals 14 residues. CDR3 residues: CASSERRAPYGYTF. The CDR3 bases are TGTGCCAGCTCCGAACGCAGGGCTCCGTACGGCTACACCTTC.

The chain is built from TRBV28 and TRBJ2-4, with a tentative D call TRBD2 (5 bases). This CDR3 contains 12 residues. With 6 bases removed from V and 6 bases from J, the gap between germline ends came to 9 bases. The germline V gene has CDR1 MDHEN and CDR2 SYDVKM. The CDR3 nucleotides read TGTGCCAGCAGGGCGGGTGGAAACATTCAGTACTTC. It is translated as CASRAGGNIQYF.

This clone has only one observation. The chain recombines TRBV5-4 with TRBJ1-1; possibly TRBD1 for D (6 bases). Germline V gives CDR1 SGHNT, CDR2 YYREEE (reference sequence). The CDR3 consists of 15 residues. Trimming took 4 bases from V and 2 from J, leaving 15 bases between them. This chain's CDR3 is CASSPETGFNTEAFF. CDR3 bases: TGTGCCAGCAGCCCCGAGACAGGCTTTAACACTGAAGCTTTCTTT.

The chain couples TRBV19 to TRBJ2-5; 11 positions agree with TRBD2. The junction had 18 bases not matched to a gene; V was cut back by 10 bases and J by 5 bases. Germline CDR1 and CDR2: LNHDA and SQIVND (reference sequence). This CDR3 has 17 amino acids. The CDR3 region has the DNA TGTGCCACTCAAGGGGGTAGCGGGGGGGCCACCCGGGAGACCCAGTACTTC. Translating gives CATQGGSGGATRETQYF.

The V gene is TRBV5-5, the J gene TRBJ2-2; D possibly corresponds to TRBD2 (6 bases). V lost 1 base, J lost 4 bases, and 14 bases lay in between. The CDR3 extends over 16 amino acids. Germline V gene sequence: CDR1 SGHKS, CDR2 YYEKEE (reference sequence). The DNA for the CDR3 is TGTGCCAGCAGCTTGCCGGGGGTAGGCATCACCGGGGAGCTGTTTTTT. It codes for CASSLPGVGITGELFF.

This chain links TRBV7-2 with TRBJ1-2; D may be TRBD1 (6 bases). The germline gives CDR1 SGHTA, CDR2 FQGNSA. V lost 4 bases and J 5 bases, leaving 11 bases between the germline ends. The CDR3 spans 13 residues. CDR3 sequence (DNA): TGTGCCAGCAGCTCGGGCAGGGGATATGGCTACACCTTC. This translates into CASSSGRGYGYTF.